This T cell receptor beta chain was identified during a study of blood T cell repertoires in COVID-19. For the study at large: Both acute and convalescent COVID-19 samples were obtained from the United States, Italy and Spain. T cells, B-cell-depleted T cells, or PBMCs supplied cDNA or gDNA.

In the original workflow: Counts of nucleated cells, estimated from reference gene primer amplification, were obtained. TCRdb's copy holds only in-frame clones and misses some; the assay was immunoSEQ multiplex PCR. V and J calls and clone size are as listed in that table; D and trimming were resolved from the DNA. Among approximately 52,000 clones, approximately 90% were seen once, and the ten largest hold 13% to 15%. This CDR3 is built from 16 residues. The V gene's germline CDR1 is LGHDT and CDR2 YNNKEL (reference sequence). Trimming shortened V by 1 base and J by 3 bases, and 13 bases separated the two germline ends.

Input material: peripheral blood. V is TRBV3-1 (or the pseudogene TRBV3-2) and J is TRBJ1-3; D not resolved. The sequence was collected from a human donor with active COVID-19. The donor label of this sample is uncertain. The CDR3 sequence is CASSQVLSNFGNTIYF. The DNA for the CDR3 is TGTGCCAGCAGCCAAGTGCTATCGAATTTTGGAAACACCATATATTTT.